This TCR beta chain was identified during a study of identical twins' blood T cells. Reared together, all three twin pairs probably met the same infectious agents and vaccines. In the authors' methods: Per-library CDR3 reads ranged about 2 to 4 million; clonotypes, ~95,000 to ~500,000. TCRdb re-called the 5' RACE reads through MiXCR, storing one row per CDR3 protein. The V and J calls here are based on TCRdb, not the publication. The sample includes fewer than 450,000 distinct CDR3 sequences, about 28% seen only once; the top ten take around 5.6%. Sequenced: PBMCs. The receptor was derived from a woman aged 18-55 years in good health.

The CDR3 coding sequence is TGTGCCAGTAGTGCTGACAGGGAAAATGGTGAAGCTTTCTTT. It codes for CASSADRENGEAFF. The V gene is TRBV19, the J gene TRBJ1-1, with 7 bases identical to TRBD1. CDR3 length: 14 residues. Germline loops: CDR1 LNHDA, CDR2 SQIVND (reference sequence). V shed 5 bases, J shed 7 bases, and the junction held 10 bases outside the gene matches.